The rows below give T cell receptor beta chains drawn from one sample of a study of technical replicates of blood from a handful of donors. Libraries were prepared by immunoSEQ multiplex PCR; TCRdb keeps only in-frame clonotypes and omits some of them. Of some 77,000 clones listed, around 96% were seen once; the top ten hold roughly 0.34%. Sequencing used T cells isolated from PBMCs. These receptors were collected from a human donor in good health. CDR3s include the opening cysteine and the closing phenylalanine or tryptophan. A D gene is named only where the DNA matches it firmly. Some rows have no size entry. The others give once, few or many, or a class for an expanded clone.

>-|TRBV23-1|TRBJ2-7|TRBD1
TGCGCCAGCGGCGCCGGGACAGGGTGCCACGAGCAGTACTTC
CASGAGTGCHEQYF
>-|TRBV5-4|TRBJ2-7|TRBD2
TGTGCCAGCAGCTTCTCGACTAGCGGGAGGCCCTACGAGCAGTACTTC
CASSFSTSGRPYEQYF
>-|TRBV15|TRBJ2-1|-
TGTGCCACCAGCACTCGGGGAAATGAGCAGTTCTTC
CATSTRGNEQFF
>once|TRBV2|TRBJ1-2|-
TGTGCCAGCAGGGGCAGCTTCTATGGCTACACCTTC
CASRGSFYGYTF
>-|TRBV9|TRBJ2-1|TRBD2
TGTGCCAGCAGCGTAGGGGCGGGAGACTACAATGAGCAGTTCTTC
CASSVGAGDYNEQFF
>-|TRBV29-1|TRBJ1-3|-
TGCAGCGCCCTTACAGAGAACACCATATATTTT
CSALTENTIYF
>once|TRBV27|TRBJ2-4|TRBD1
TGTGCCAGCAGTGATAGGGACAGGGGCATTCAGTACTTC
CASSDRDRGIQYF
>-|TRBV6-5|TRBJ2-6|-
TGTGCCAGCAGTTCGGGGTGGGCCAACGTCCTGACTTTC
CASSSGWANVLTF
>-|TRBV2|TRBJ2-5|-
TGTGCCAGCCAGTACCAAGAGACCCAGTACTTC
CASQYQETQYF
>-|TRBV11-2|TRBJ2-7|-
TGTGCCAGCAGTTCTATCTCCTACGAGCAGTACTTC
CASSSISYEQYF
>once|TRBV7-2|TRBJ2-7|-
TGTGCCAGCAGCTTAGACCGGGTTGGTGAGCAGTACTTC
CASSLDRVGEQYF
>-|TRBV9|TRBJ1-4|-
TGTGCCAGCAGCGTAGACGGACTTAATGAAAAACTGTTTTTT
CASSVDGLNEKLFF
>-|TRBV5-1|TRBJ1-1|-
TGCGCCAGCAGCTTAGGTACAGTCTCCACTGAAGCTTTCTTT
CASSLGTVSTEAFF
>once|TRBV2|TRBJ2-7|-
TGTGCCAGCGGCCCGGGATTCCCCACCTACGAGCAGTACTTC
CASGPGFPTYEQYF